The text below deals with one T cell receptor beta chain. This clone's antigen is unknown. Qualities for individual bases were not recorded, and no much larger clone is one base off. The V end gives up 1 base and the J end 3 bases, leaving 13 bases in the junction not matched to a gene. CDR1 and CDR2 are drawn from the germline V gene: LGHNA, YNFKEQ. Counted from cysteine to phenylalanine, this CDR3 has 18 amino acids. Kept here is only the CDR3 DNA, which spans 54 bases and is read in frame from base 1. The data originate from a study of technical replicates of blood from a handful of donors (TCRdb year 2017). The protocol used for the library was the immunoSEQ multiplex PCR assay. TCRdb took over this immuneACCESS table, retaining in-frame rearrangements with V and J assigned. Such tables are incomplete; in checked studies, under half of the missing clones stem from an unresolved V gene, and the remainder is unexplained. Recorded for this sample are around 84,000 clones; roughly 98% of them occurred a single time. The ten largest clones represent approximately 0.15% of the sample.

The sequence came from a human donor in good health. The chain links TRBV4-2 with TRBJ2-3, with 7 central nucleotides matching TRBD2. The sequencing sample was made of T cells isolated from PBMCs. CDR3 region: CASSQAGAPGGSTDTQYF. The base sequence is TGTGCCAGCAGCCAAGCGGGAGCACCGGGGGGTTCGACAGATACGCAGTATTTT.